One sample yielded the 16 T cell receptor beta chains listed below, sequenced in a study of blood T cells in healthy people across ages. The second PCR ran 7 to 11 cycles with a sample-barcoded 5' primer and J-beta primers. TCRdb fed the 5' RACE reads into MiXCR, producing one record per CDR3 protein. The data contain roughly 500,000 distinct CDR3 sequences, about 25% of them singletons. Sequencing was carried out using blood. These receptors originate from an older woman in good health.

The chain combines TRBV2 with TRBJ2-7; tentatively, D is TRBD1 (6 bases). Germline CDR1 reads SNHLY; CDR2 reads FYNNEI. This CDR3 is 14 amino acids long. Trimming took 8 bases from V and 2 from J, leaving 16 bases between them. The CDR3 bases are TGTGCCAGCCAAACAGTCAGGGGTGCCTACGAGCAGTACTTC. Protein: CASQTVRGAYEQYF.

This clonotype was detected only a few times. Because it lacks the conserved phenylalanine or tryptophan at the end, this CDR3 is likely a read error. In DNA form, the CDR3 reads TGTGCCAGCAGCTTAGCGTCCCGGGAGAACTATGGCTACACCCTC. This gives the protein CASSLASRENYGYTL. The V and J genes are TRBV7-8 and TRBJ1-2, with D unclear. V was shortened by 0 bases and J by 2 bases, with 10 bases between the two germline ends. This CDR3 has 15 residues. CDR1 and CDR2 from the germline V gene are SGHVS and FQNEAQ.

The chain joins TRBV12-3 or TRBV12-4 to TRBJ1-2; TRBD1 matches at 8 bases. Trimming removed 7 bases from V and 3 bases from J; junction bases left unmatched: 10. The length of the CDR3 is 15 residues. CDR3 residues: CASTKSDRGDYGYTF. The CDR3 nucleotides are TGTGCCAGCACCAAAAGCGACAGGGGTGACTATGGCTACACCTTC.

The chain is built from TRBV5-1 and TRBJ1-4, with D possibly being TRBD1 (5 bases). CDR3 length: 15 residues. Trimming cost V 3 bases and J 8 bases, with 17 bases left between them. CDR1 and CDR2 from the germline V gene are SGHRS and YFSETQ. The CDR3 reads CASSSGPRVGEKLFF. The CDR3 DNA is TGCGCCAGCAGCTCGGGACCCAGGGTGGGCGAAAAACTGTTTTTT.

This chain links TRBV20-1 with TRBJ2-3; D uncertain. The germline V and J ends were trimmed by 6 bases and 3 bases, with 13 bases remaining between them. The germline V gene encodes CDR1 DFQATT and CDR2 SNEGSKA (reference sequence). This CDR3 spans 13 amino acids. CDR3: CSANPGGTDTQYF. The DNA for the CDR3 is TGCAGTGCAAATCCCGGCGGTACAGATACGCAGTATTTT.

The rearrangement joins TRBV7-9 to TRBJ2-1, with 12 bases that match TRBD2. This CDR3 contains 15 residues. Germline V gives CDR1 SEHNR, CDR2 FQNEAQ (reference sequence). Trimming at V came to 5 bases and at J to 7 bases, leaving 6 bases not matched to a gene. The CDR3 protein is CASSLPSGGANEQFF. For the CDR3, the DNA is TGTGCCAGCAGCCTACCTAGCGGGGGGGCGAATGAGCAGTTCTTC.

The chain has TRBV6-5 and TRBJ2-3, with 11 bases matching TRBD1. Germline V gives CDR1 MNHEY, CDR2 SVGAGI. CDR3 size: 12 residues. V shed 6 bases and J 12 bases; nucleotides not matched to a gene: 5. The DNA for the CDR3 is TGTGCCAGCAGCAAAGGACAGGGGGCTCAGTATTTT. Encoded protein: CASSKGQGAQYF.

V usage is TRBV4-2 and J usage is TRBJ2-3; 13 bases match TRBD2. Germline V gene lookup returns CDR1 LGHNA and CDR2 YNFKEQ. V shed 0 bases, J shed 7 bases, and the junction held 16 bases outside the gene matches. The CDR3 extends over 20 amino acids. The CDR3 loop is CASSQEEVSGLAGRGYTQYF. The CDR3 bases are TGTGCCAGCAGCCAAGAGGAGGTGTCGGGACTAGCGGGGAGAGGATATACGCAGTATTTT.

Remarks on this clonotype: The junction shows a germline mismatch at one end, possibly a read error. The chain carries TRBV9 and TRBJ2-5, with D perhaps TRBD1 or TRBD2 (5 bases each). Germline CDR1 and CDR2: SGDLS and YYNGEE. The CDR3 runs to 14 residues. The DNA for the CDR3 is TGTGCCAGCGGCGTAGCTATGGGGACGGAGACCCAGTACTTC. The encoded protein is CASGVAMGTETQYF.

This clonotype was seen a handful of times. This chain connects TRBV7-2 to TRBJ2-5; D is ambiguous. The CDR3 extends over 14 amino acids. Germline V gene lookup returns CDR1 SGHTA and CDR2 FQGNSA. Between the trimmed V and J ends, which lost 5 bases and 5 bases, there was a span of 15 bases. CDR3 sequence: CASSRRTDGETQYF. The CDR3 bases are TGTGCCAGCAGCCGACGGACGGACGGCGAGACCCAGTACTTC.

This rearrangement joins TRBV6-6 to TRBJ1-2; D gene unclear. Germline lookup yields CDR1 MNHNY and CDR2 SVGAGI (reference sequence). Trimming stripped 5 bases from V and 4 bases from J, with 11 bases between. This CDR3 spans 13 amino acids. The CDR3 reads CASSLGSLYGYTF. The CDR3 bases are TGTGCCAGCAGTCTCGGGTCCCTCTATGGCTACACCTTC.

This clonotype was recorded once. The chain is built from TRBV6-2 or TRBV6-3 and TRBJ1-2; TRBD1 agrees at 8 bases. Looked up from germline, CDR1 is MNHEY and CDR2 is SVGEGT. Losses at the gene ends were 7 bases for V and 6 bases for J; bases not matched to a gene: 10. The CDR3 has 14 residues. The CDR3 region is CASIKIGTGNGYTF. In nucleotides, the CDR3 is TGTGCCAGCATAAAAATCGGGACAGGCAATGGCTACACCTTC.

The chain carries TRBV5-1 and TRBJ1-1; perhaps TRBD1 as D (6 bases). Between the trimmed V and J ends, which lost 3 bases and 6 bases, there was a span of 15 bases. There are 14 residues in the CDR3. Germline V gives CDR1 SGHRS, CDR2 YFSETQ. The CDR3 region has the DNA TGCGCCAGCAGCTATGGGGGCGCGAAGGCTGAAGCTTTCTTT. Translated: CASSYGGAKAEAFF.

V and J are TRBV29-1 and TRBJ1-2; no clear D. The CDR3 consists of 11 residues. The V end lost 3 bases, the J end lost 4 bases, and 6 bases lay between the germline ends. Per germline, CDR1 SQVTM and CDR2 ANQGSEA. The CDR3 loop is CSVDGSYGYTF. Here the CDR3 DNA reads TGCAGCGTTGACGGCAGCTATGGCTACACCTTC.

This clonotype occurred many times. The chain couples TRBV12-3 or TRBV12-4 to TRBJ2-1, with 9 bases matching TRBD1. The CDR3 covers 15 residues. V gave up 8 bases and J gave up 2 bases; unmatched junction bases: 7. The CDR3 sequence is CASSPTGGPYNEQFF. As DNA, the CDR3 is TGTGCCAGCTCTCCAACAGGGGGCCCCTACAATGAGCAGTTCTTC.

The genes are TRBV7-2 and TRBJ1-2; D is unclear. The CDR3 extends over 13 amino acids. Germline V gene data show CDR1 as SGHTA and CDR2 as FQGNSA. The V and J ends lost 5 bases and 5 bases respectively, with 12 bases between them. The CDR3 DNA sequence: TGTGCCAGCAGCGACTCAAAACAGTATGGCTACACCTTC. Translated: CASSDSKQYGYTF.